These 32 T cell receptor beta chains were all obtained from the same sample, sequenced in a study of beta chain features in type 1 diabetes. Overall study findings and caveats: TCRB CDR3 length was moderately but significantly reduced in all four CD4+ subsets of Type 1 diabetes patients.

Expressed TCRB transcripts were sequenced after all isolated RNA was converted to cDNA. The repertoire was sequenced with immunoSEQ multiplex PCR; TCRdb's copy has only in-frame clones and lacks some. The top ten hold around 4.4% of the sample, which has fewer than 30,000 clones, approximately 69% seen once. No antigen is known for these receptors. Sequenced sample: Tregs from blood. The receptors shown here come from a man aged 18 to 30 with type 1 diabetes.

This rearrangement joins TRBV7-9 to TRBJ1-4; D remains unclear. The CDR3 is 15 amino acids. The germline V gene has CDR1 SEHNR and CDR2 FQNEAQ (reference sequence). V was trimmed by 2 bases and J by 6 bases, leaving 13 bases between them. The CDR3 region has the DNA TGTGCCAGCAGCTTACTCAGGACTCGAGATGAAAAACTGTTTTTT. This sequence encodes CASSLLRTRDEKLFF.

The rearrangement uses TRBV28 and TRBJ2-3, with 7 bases aligning to TRBD2. The germline V gene has CDR1 MDHEN and CDR2 SYDVKM. Trimming cost V 4 bases and J 4 bases; bases outside gene matches: 11. CDR3 length: 16 residues. CDR3 region: CASSYPPAGVADTQYF. The CDR3 coding sequence is TGTGCCAGCAGTTACCCTCCCGCGGGAGTGGCAGATACGCAGTATTTT.

This clone has just a few counts. The chain joins TRBV6-6 to TRBJ2-1; 9 positions match TRBD2. The CDR3 consists of 16 residues. Per the germline V gene, CDR1 is MNHNY and CDR2 is SVGAGI (reference sequence). J was trimmed by 2 bases and V by 2 bases; bases with no gene match: 4. For the CDR3, the DNA is TGTGCCAGCAGTTACAAGGGCGGGAGGGCCTACAATGAGCAGTTCTTC. This gives the protein CASSYKGGRAYNEQFF.

This chain connects TRBV29-1 to TRBJ2-7; 7 bases are a match to TRBD2. Per the germline V gene, CDR1 is SQVTM and CDR2 is ANQGSEA. V lost 5 bases, J lost 9 bases, and 13 bases stayed unmatched. CDR3 length equals 13 residues. The CDR3 spells CSVKRDGSGWQYF. In nucleotides, the CDR3 is TGCAGCGTTAAGCGGGACGGATCGGGGTGGCAGTACTTC.

The rearrangement uses TRBV11-2 and TRBJ1-4; 10 bases align to TRBD1. The V segment lost 4 bases and the J segment 5 bases; nucleotides outside the gene matches: 4. The CDR3 is 15 amino acids. The germline V gene has CDR1 SGHAT and CDR2 FQNNGV. This CDR3 reads CASSYLGQGNEKLFF. In DNA, the CDR3 is TGTGCCAGCAGCTACCTGGGACAGGGGAATGAAAAACTGTTTTTT.

There are a few counts of this clone. This sequence joins TRBV7-2 and TRBJ2-7; TRBD2 matches 8 bases. This CDR3 region has 16 residues. Germline CDR1 is SGHTA and CDR2 is FQGNSA. The junction had 8 bases not matched to a gene; V was cut back by 0 bases and J by 4 bases. CDR3 residues: CASSLASGGAFYEQYF. The CDR3 DNA sequence: TGTGCCAGCAGCTTAGCGTCGGGGGGGGCCTTTTACGAGCAGTACTTC.

This clone was counted a single time. The rearrangement joins TRBV5-1 to TRBJ2-1; 11 bases map to TRBD2. CDR1 and CDR2 from the germline V gene are SGHRS and YFSETQ. Trimming cost V 3 bases and J 9 bases; bases outside gene matches: 2. The CDR3 extends over 13 amino acids. The CDR3 loop is CASSSGLAGEQFF. The CDR3 coding sequence is TGCGCCAGCAGCTCCGGACTAGCGGGTGAGCAGTTCTTC.

The chain recombines TRBV7-9 with TRBJ2-1, with D unclear. This CDR3 is built from 15 residues. V dropped 4 bases and J dropped 2 bases, with 12 bases sitting between them. Per the germline V gene, CDR1 is SEHNR and CDR2 is FQNEAQ (reference sequence). The CDR3 spells CASSSLVMTYNEQFF. CDR3 coding DNA: TGTGCCAGCAGCTCGCTAGTCATGACCTACAATGAGCAGTTCTTC.

This chain links TRBV5-1 with TRBJ2-1; D unclear. This CDR3 spans 14 amino acids. Germline CDR1 reads SGHRS; CDR2 reads YFSETQ. Trimming took off 2 bases at V and 0 bases at J, with 6 bases between the two ends. The DNA of the CDR3 is TGCGCCAGCAGCTTATACAACTCCTACAATGAGCAGTTCTTC. Protein sequence: CASSLYNSYNEQFF.

The rearrangement joins TRBV20-1 to TRBJ2-1; the D is unclear. Germline CDR1 DFQATT, CDR2 SNEGSKA (reference sequence). The CDR3 totals 11 residues. The V end lost 6 bases, the J end lost 8 bases, and 11 bases lay between the germline ends. As DNA, the CDR3 is TGCAGTGCCCCTAGGAGTGATGAGCAGTTCTTC. Translating gives CSAPRSDEQFF.

V gene TRBV28 combines with J gene TRBJ1-1, with 9 positions matching TRBD1. This CDR3 region has 13 residues. The V gene's germline CDR1 is MDHEN and CDR2 SYDVKM. V was pared by 6 bases and J by 4 bases, with 3 bases of the junction left unmatched. The DNA for the CDR3 is TGTGCCAGCAGGGACAGGGGAATCACTGAAGCTTTCTTT. Translation: CASRDRGITEAFF. Complete variable domain (other parts from reference TRBV28 and TRBJ1-1): DVKVTQSSRYLVKRTGEKVFLECVQDMDHENMFWYRQDPGLGLRLIYFSYDVKMKEKGDIPEGYSVSREKKERFSLILESASTNQTSMYLCASRDRGITEAFFGQGTRLTVV.

This clone is labeled as medium-sized. The rearrangement links TRBV7-2 to TRBJ2-5, with TRBD1 matching 10 bases. V was pared by 5 bases and J by 5 bases, with 11 bases of the junction left unmatched. The germline gives CDR1 SGHTA, CDR2 FQGNSA. This CDR3 contains 16 residues. The CDR3 is CASSRRGQGRGETQYF. CDR3 sequence (DNA): TGTGCCAGCAGCCGAAGGGGACAGGGGCGCGGGGAGACCCAGTACTTC.

Only a few counts were recorded for this clone. The chain employs TRBV11-2 and TRBJ2-1; the D is unclear. The V end lost 2 bases, the J end lost 4 bases, and 12 bases lay between the germline ends. The germline V gene has CDR1 SGHAT and CDR2 FQNNGV. The CDR3 is 15 amino acids. The chain's CDR3 is CASSLSGQIYNEQFF. DNA for the CDR3: TGTGCCAGCAGCTTAAGTGGGCAGATTTACAATGAGCAGTTCTTC.

This chain links TRBV5-1 with TRBJ2-2; the match to TRBD2 covers 11 bases. The CDR3 totals 15 residues. V lost 4 bases and J lost 4; bases outside the gene matches: 3. Germline CDR1 and CDR2: SGHRS and YFSETQ. This chain's CDR3 is CASSLSGRGTGELFF. DNA for the CDR3: TGCGCCAGCAGCCTTAGCGGGAGGGGCACCGGGGAGCTGTTTTTT.

This chain links TRBV5-1 with TRBJ2-1; 11 bases agree with TRBD2. The germline V gene encodes CDR1 SGHRS and CDR2 YFSETQ. This CDR3 has 12 residues. Trimming cost V 7 bases and J 7 bases; bases outside gene matches: 1. CDR3 bases: TGCGCCAGCTGGACTAGCGGGAATGAGCAGTTCTTC. This codes for CASWTSGNEQFF.

The chain joins TRBV10-3 to TRBJ2-7; TRBD1 aligns across 7 bases. From germline, CDR1 is ENHRY and CDR2 SYGVKD. This CDR3 is built from 13 residues. The junction had 8 bases not matched to a gene; V was cut back by 6 bases and J by 6 bases. Here the CDR3 reads CAIRTDRMSEQYF. As DNA, the CDR3 is TGTGCCATCAGGACGGACAGGATGTCCGAGCAGTACTTC.

The chain joins TRBV6-6 to TRBJ1-4, with D possibly matching TRBD1 (5 bases). From germline, CDR1 is MNHNY and CDR2 SVGAGI (reference sequence). V was shortened by 7 bases and J by 2 bases, with 14 bases between the two germline ends. The CDR3 length is 15 residues. The CDR3 sequence: CASNQGYSTNEKLFF. The DNA of the CDR3 is TGTGCCAGCAACCAGGGTTATTCGACTAATGAAAAACTGTTTTTT.

The rearrangement links TRBV7-2 to TRBJ2-3; 7 positions match TRBD2. Germline trimming cut 5 bases from V and 2 bases from J; bases unmatched to any gene: 7. The CDR3 totals 15 residues. Germline values: CDR1 SGHTA, CDR2 FQGNSA. The CDR3 protein is CASSTRLAATDTQYF. The CDR3 region has the DNA TGTGCCAGCAGCACCCGACTAGCAGCCACAGATACGCAGTATTTT.

This clone is labeled as large. This sequence joins TRBV7-8 and TRBJ2-2, with 12 bases identical to TRBD2. Germline values: CDR1 SGHVS, CDR2 FQNEAQ. J was trimmed by 3 bases and V by 4 bases; bases with no gene match: 12. The CDR3 is 19 amino acids. CDR3 region: CASSSRGRLAGGDTGELFF. In nucleotides, the CDR3 is TGTGCCAGCAGCTCTCGGGGGAGGCTAGCGGGAGGGGACACCGGGGAGCTGTTTTTT.

The rearrangement uses TRBV6-6 and TRBJ1-2, with TRBD1 as a possible D gene (5 bases). The CDR3 length is 16 residues. Trimming left V 5 bases short and J 0 bases short, with 16 bases between. Germline-derived CDR1 and CDR2 are MNHNY and SVGAGI (reference sequence). CDR3 in amino acids: CASSPPYIGANYGYTF. The CDR3 bases are TGTGCCAGCAGTCCGCCCTACATAGGGGCTAACTATGGCTACACCTTC.

This clone was recorded a few times. Compared with germline, one end of the junction differs, possibly owing to a read error. The CDR3 sequence is CASSLLGQVYNEQFF. The CDR3 DNA is TGCGCCAGCAGTTTATTAGGACAGGTCTACAATGAGCAGTTCTTC. The rearrangement joins TRBV28 to TRBJ2-1, with 7 bases fitting TRBD1. From germline, CDR1 is MDHEN and CDR2 SYDVKM. This CDR3 is built from 15 residues.

V gene TRBV5-4 combines with J gene TRBJ2-5; perhaps TRBD1 as D (5 bases). The CDR3 length is 13 residues. V was cut by 4 bases and J by 5 bases, with 12 bases left in between. Germline lookup yields CDR1 SGHNT and CDR2 YYREEE (reference sequence). CDR3 amino acids: CASSVGVWETQYF. The CDR3 coding sequence is TGTGCCAGCAGCGTAGGGGTCTGGGAGACCCAGTACTTC.

The chain has TRBV11-2 and TRBJ2-1, with D tentatively TRBD2 (5 bases). CDR1 is SGHAT, CDR2 FQNNGV, per germline. V lost 5 bases, J lost 0 bases, and 11 bases lay in between. The CDR3 covers 15 residues. CDR3 nucleotides: TGTGCCAGCAGCCGAGAGCGGTCCTCCTACAATGAGCAGTTCTTC. This translates into CASSRERSSYNEQFF.

This chain uses TRBV7-2 with TRBJ2-5, with 7 nucleotides matching TRBD1. The DNA end is more similar to TRBJ2-7, so the J call may be wrong. The germline V gene encodes CDR1 SGHTA and CDR2 FQGNSA. The CDR3 is 14 residues long. As DNA, the CDR3 is TGTGCCAGCAGCGGGACAGCCAGCTCCTACGAGCAGTACTTC. It is translated as CASSGTASSYEQYF.

The chain has TRBV7-9 and TRBJ2-2; D ambiguous. Trimming stripped 1 base from V and 7 bases from J, with 10 bases between. The CDR3 length is 14 residues. In germline, CDR1 is SEHNR, CDR2 FQNEAQ (reference sequence). The CDR3 coding sequence is TGTGCCAGCAGCTTAGTTGCAGGTTACGGGGAGCTGTTTTTT. It is translated as CASSLVAGYGELFF.

The V call is TRBV10-3, the J call TRBJ2-1, with 12 nucleotides matching TRBD2. The CDR3 covers 15 residues. The germline gives CDR1 ENHRY, CDR2 SYGVKD. V trimming: 6 bases; J trimming: 5 bases; junction bases outside the gene matches: 5. The chain's CDR3 is CAIRGLAGGDNEQFF. Written as DNA, the CDR3 is TGTGCCATCAGGGGCCTAGCGGGAGGGGACAATGAGCAGTTCTTC.

The chain's CDR3 is CASNLSRDSKTEAFF. Written as DNA, the CDR3 is TGTGCCAGCAATCTCTCCCGGGACAGTAAAACTGAAGCTTTCTTT. This chain connects TRBV6-1 to TRBJ1-1, with 7 bases lining up with TRBD1. V was pared by 7 bases and J by 5 bases, with 13 bases of the junction left unmatched. This CDR3 is 15 amino acids long. Germline values: CDR1 MNHNS, CDR2 SASEGT.

This clone has a single count. The junction differs from germline at one of its ends, possibly a read error. The rearrangement uses TRBV18 and TRBJ2-1; 9 bases line up with TRBD1. The germline V gene has CDR1 KGHSH and CDR2 LQKENI. This CDR3 comprises 13 residues. CDR3 nucleotide sequence: TGTGCCAGCTCGCCGACAGGGGGGCCGGCTCTGGTCTTC. Amino acid sequence: CASSPTGGPALVF.

V gene TRBV18 combines with J gene TRBJ2-7, with TRBD1 matching 7 bases. Trimming removed 3 bases from V and 3 bases from J; junction bases left unmatched: 2. The CDR3 spans 13 residues. The germline gives CDR1 KGHSH, CDR2 LQKENI. The CDR3 DNA reads TGTGCCAGCTCACCTCCAGGGGGCTACGAGCAGTACTTC. Residues: CASSPPGGYEQYF.

This clone was detected only a few times. The chain joins TRBV5-1 to TRBJ2-1; D may be TRBD2 (6 bases). Per germline, CDR1 SGHRS and CDR2 YFSETQ. This CDR3 comprises 14 residues. V was trimmed by 4 bases and J by 7 bases, leaving 15 bases between them. This CDR3 reads CASSPLLASNEQFF. CDR3 nucleotides: TGCGCCAGCAGCCCGCTTCTAGCGTCGAATGAGCAGTTCTTC.

The rearrangement links TRBV5-4 to TRBJ2-7; tentatively, D is TRBD1 (6 bases). The CDR3 is 16 residues long. Germline V lookup: CDR1 SGHNT, CDR2 YYREEE (reference sequence). The V gene lost 0 bases and the J gene lost 2 bases, with 15 bases spanning the gap. Here the CDR3 DNA reads TGTGCCAGCAGCTTGGATCTTCCACAGGGAGCCTACGAGCAGTACTTC. Translation gives CASSLDLPQGAYEQYF.

The chain couples TRBV5-4 to TRBJ1-1; no clear D gene. This CDR3 is 14 amino acids long. Trimming removed 0 bases at V and 1 base at J, with 7 bases between. CDR1 is SGHNT, CDR2 YYREEE, per germline (reference sequence). The CDR3 DNA sequence: TGTGCCAGCAGCTTGGGCATGAGGAACACTGAAGCTTTCTTT. Translated: CASSLGMRNTEAFF.